These T cell receptor beta chains were read from a single sample in a study of blood T cells in healthy people across ages. TCRdb independently ran MiXCR on the 5' RACE reads; one entry per CDR3 protein. The table lists 1.5 million to 2 million distinct CDR3 sequences, roughly 27% of them singletons, with around 7.7% in the top ten. The specimen sequenced was blood. The receptors originated from a woman aged 25 to 39 in good health. Both conserved end residues are part of each CDR3. The D gene is left open where the match is weak. Size is omitted from some rows. Given values are once, few, many or a class for expanded clones.

D gene,V gene,clone size,CDR3 length,CDR3 protein
TRBD1,TRBV10-3,.,13,CAIGTGDNSPLHF
.,TRBV20-1,many,13,CSASTGSYNEQFF
.,TRBV5-1,.,14,CASRTYRADETQYF
TRBD1,TRBV20-1,.,14,CSAAAGQGKNIQYF
.,TRBV28,.,14,CASSLVFGSYGQYF
.,TRBV5-1,many,14,CASSLRGGTQPQHF
.,TRBV7-2,few,15,CASSLETASGKTQYF
.,TRBV28,.,13,CASSMTVGYEQYF
.,TRBV7-6,once,15,CASSLEEGTGNTIYF
TRBD1,TRBV7-2,many,14,CASSPQGLSYEQYF
TRBD2,TRBV4-3,.,17,CASSQEWAGGKYNEQFF
TRBD1,TRBV29-1,.,13,CSVAQGAETEAFF
TRBD2,TRBV18,few,14,CASSPSGGSSEQYF
TRBD1,TRBV5-5,.,14,CASSYTGGAETQYF
.,TRBV29-1,many,12,CSVDRDLYGYTF
.,TRBV2,once,18,CASSSRGLSNLSNEKLFF
TRBD2,TRBV7-2,many,15,CASLAGAIQTYEQYF
.,TRBV28,few,13,CASSQEALYGYTF
.,TRBV5-1,many,14,CASSLGLSSYEQYF